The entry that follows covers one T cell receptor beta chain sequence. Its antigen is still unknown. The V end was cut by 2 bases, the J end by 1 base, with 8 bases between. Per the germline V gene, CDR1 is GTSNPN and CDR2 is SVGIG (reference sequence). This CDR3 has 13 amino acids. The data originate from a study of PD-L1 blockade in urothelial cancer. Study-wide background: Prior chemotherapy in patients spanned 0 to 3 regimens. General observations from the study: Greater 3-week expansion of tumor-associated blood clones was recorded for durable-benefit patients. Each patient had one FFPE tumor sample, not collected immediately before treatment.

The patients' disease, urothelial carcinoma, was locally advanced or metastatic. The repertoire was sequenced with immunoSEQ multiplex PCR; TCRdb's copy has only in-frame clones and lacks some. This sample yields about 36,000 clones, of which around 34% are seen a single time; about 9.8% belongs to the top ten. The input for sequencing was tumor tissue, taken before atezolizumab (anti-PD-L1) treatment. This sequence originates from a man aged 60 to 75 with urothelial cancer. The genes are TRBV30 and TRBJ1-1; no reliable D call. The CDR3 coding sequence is TGTGCCTGGAGTTGGGCCGAGAACACTGAAGCTTTCTTT. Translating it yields CAWSWAENTEAFF. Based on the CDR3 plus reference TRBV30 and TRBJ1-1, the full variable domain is SQTIHQWPATLVQPVGSPLSLECTVEGTSNPNLYWYRQAAGRGLQLLFYSVGIGQISSEVPQNLSASRPQDRQFILSSKKLLLSDSGFYLCAWSWAENTEAFFGQGTRLTVV.